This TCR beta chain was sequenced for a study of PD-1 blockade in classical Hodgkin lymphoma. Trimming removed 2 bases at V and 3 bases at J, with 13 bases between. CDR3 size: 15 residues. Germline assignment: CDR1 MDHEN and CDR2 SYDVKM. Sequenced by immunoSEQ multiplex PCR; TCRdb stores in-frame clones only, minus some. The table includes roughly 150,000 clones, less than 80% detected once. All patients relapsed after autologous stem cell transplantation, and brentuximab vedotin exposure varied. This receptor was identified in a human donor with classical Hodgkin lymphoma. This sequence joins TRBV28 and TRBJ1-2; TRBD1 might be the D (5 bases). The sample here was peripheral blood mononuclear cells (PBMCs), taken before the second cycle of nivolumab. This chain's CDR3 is CASSLPRVSDYGYTF. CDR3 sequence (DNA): TGTGCCAGCAGTTTACCCAGGGTATCGGACTATGGCTACACCTTC.